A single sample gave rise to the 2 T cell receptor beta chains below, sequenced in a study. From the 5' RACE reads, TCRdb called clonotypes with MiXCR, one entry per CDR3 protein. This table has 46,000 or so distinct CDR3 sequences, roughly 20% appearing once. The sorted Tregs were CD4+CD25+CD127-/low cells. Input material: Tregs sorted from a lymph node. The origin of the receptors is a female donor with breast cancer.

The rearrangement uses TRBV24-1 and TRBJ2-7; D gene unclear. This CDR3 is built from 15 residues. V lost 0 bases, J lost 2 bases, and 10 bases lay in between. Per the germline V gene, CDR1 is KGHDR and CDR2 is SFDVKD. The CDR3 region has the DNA TGTGCCACCAGTGATTTGTGGATGAACCCCTACGAGCAGTACTTC. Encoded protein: CATSDLWMNPYEQYF.

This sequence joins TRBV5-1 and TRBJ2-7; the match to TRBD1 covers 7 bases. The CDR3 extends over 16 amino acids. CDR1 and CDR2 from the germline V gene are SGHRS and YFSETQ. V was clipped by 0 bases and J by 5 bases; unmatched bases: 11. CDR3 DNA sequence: TGCGCCAGCAGCTTGGGGGACACAGGGGATCTCCACGAGCAGTACTTC. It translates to CASSLGDTGDLHEQYF.